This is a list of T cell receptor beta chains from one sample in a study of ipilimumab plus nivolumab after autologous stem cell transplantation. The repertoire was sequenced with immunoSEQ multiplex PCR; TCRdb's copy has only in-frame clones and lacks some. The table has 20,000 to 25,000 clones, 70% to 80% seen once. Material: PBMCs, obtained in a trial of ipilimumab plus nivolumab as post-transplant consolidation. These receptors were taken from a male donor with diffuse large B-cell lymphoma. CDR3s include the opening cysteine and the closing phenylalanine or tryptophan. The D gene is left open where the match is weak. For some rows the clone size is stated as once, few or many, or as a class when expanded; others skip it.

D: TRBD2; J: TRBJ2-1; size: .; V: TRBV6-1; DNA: TGTGCCAGCAGTACTCGACTAGCCAATGAGCAGTTCTTC; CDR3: CASSTRLANEQFF
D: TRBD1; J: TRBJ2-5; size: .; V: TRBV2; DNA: TGTGCCAGCAGCAATCAGGGACAGGAGGGAGAGACCCAGTACTTC; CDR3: CASSNQGQEGETQYF
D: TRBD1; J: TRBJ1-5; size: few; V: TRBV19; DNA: TGTGCCAGTAGTATGGGGTCAGGGGGAAGCAATCAGCCCCAGCATTTT; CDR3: CASSMGSGGSNQPQHF
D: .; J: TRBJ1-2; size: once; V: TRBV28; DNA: TGTGCCAGCACCCTCGAGGCCGACTATGGCTACACCTTC; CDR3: CASTLEADYGYTF
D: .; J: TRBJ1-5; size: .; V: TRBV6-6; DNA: TGTGCCAGCAGTTACGGACCGACCCAGGCCCAGCATTTT; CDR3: CASSYGPTQAQHF
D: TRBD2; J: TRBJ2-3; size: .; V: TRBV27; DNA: TGTGCCAGCAGTCCTAGCGGGGGGGCGGGCACAGATACGCAGTATTTT; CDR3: CASSPSGGAGTDTQYF
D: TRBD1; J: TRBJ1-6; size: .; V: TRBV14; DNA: TGTGCCAGCAGCCTTGGACAGGGGGTGCCGGTTTCACCCCTCCACTTT; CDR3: CASSLGQGVPVSPLHF
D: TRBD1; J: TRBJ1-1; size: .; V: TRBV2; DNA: TGTGCCAGCACCGGACAGGGGGCGGTTGAAGCTTTCTTT; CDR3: CASTGQGAVEAFF
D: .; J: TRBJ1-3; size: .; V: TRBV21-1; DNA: TGTGCCAGCACCATGGGACACAAAAGACGGGGAAACACCATATATTTT; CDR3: CASTMGHKRRGNTIYF
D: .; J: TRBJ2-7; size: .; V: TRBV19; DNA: TGTGCCAGTAGTATAGATGTAACGGCGACCTACGAGCAGTACTTC; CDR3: CASSIDVTATYEQYF
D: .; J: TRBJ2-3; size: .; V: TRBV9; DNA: TGTGCCAGCAGCGTTCAGCTTACAGATACGCAGTATTTT; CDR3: CASSVQLTDTQYF
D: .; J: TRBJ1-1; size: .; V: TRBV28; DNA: TGTGCCAGCAGTTTATCCGCGGGACTGAAGAACACTGAAGCTTTCTTT; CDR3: CASSLSAGLKNTEAFF
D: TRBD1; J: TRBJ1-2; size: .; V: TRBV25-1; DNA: TGTGCCAGCAGTGGTTTCGGGACAGGGATAGGATACACCTTC; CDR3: CASSGFGTGIGYTF
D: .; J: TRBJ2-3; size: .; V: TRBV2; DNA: TGTGCCAGCAGAATCGGGGGATTTAGCACAGATACGCAGTATTTT; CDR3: CASRIGGFSTDTQYF
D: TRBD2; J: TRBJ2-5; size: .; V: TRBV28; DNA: TGTGCCAGCAGTCCGAGCGGGGGGCGAGAGACCCAGTACTTC; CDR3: CASSPSGGRETQYF
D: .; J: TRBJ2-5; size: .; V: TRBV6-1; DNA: TGTGCCAGCTCACGATTTGGCGGCGAAGAGACCCAGTACTTC; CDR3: CASSRFGGEETQYF
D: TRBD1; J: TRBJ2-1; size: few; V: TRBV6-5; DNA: TGTGCCAGCAGAATAGACAGGGAACCCAAAAGGAGTCAGTTCTTC; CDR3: CASRIDREPKRSQFF
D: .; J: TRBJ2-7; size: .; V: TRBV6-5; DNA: TGTGCCAGCAGTTTCCAAAGTATCTCCTACGAGCAGTACTTC; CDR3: CASSFQSISYEQYF
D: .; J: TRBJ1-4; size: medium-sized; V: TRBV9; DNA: TGTGCCAGCAGCGTAGGTCAGGGTAATGAAAAACTGTTTTTT; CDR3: CASSVGQGNEKLFF
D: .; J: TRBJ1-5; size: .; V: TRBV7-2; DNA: TGTGCCAGCAGCTTAGTGGGGGTCTCTCTAAGTCAGCCCCAGCATTTT; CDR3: CASSLVGVSLSQPQHF
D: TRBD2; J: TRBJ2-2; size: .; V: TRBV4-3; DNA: TGCGCCAGCAGCCAAATAAGCGGGGACAACACCGGGGAGCTGTTTTTT; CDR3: CASSQISGDNTGELFF
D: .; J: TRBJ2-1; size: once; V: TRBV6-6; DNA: TGTGCCAGCAGTCCAAACAATGAGCAGTTCTTC; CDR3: CASSPNNEQFF
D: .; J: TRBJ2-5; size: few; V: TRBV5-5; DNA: TGTGCCAGCAGCTTTGAGGGTGGAGAGACCCAGTACTTC; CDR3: CASSFEGGETQYF
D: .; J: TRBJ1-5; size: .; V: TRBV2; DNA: TGTGCCAGCGAAGGGGCCGGAAATCAGCCCCAGCATTTT; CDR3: CASEGAGNQPQHF
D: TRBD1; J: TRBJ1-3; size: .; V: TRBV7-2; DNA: TGTGCCAGCAGCCCCCGGACAGGGACTGGAAACACCATATATTTT; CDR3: CASSPRTGTGNTIYF
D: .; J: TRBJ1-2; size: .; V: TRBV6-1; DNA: TGTGCCAGCAGGGTACAGGGTATAGACGGCTACACCTTC; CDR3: CASRVQGIDGYTF
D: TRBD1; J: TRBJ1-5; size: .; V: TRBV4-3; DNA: TGCGCCAGCAGCCACGACAGGGGCGTCAATCAGCCCCAGCATTTT; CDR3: CASSHDRGVNQPQHF
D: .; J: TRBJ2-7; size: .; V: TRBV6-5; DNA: TGTGCCAGCAGTATTACACTTTCCTACGAGCAGTACTTC; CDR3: CASSITLSYEQYF
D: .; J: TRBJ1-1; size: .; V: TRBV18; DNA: TGTGCCAGCTCAGAAGCTCCGGGACGGTTTGAAGCTTTCTTT; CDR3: CASSEAPGRFEAFF
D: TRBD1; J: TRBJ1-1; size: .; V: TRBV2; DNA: TGTGCCAGCAGAGGTACGGGACAGCTTGAAGCTTTCTTT; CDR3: CASRGTGQLEAFF
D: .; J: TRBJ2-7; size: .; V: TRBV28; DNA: TGTGCCAGCACAGGTTCAAACTCCTACGAGCAGTACTTC; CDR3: CASTGSNSYEQYF
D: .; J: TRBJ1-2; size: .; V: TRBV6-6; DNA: TGTGCCAGCGGGGCAGGGCCCTATGGCTACACCTTC; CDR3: CASGAGPYGYTF
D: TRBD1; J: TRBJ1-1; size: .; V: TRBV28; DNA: TGTGCCAGCAGTTCACCACGGGACAGGGGACAAACCGGGGAAGCTTTCTTT; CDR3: CASSSPRDRGQTGEAFF
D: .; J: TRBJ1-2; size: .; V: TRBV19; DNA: TGTGCCAGTAGTATCTGGACAGAGGATGGCTACACCTTC; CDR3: CASSIWTEDGYTF
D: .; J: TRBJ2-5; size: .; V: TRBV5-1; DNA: TGCGCCAGCAGCTACGGGACGGCCTTAGAGACCCAGTACTTC; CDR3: CASSYGTALETQYF
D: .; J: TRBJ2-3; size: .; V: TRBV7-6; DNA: TGTGCCAGCAGCTCCCGCCCCACGAGGGAAGATACGCAGTATTTT; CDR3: CASSSRPTREDTQYF
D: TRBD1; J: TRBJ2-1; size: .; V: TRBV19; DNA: TGTGCCAGTACCGACAGGGGCTTATTGACTTCAAATGAGCAGTTCTTC; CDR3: CASTDRGLLTSNEQFF
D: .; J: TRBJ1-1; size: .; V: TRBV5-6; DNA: TGTGCCAGCAGCTTCTTTCGACCGAACACTGAAGCTTTCTTT; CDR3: CASSFFRPNTEAFF
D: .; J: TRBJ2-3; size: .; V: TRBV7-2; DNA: TGTGCCAGCAGCTTCTTCGGCACAGATACGCAGTATTTT; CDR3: CASSFFGTDTQYF
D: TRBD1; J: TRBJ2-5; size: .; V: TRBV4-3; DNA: TGCGCCAGCAGCCACGGGACAGGGGACCAAGAGACCCAGTACTTC; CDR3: CASSHGTGDQETQYF
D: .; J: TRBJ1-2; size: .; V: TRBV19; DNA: TGTGCCAGTAGTATAAGAACAGGCTATGGCTACACCTTC; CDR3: CASSIRTGYGYTF
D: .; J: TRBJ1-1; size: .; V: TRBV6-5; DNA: TGTGCCAGCTTGGTCCACCCGAACACTGAAGCTTTCTTT; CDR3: CASLVHPNTEAFF
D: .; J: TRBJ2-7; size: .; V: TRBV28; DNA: TGTGCCAGCAGTCCAACCTTAGGGACCTACGAGCAGTACTTC; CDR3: CASSPTLGTYEQYF
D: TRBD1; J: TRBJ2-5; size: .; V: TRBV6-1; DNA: TGTGCCAGCAGTGAAGGGGTAGCCGGGACAGGGGGGAGGGAGACCCAGTACTTC; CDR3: CASSEGVAGTGGRETQYF
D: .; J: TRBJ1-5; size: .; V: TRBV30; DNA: TGTGCCTGGAGCCTAGGGACCGGGGGGGCACAGCCCCAGCATTTT; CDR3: CAWSLGTGGAQPQHF
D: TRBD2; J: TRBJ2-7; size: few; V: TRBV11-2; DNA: TGTGCCAGCAGCTTACTTGGCGGGGGGAACACCTACGAGCAGTACTTC; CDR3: CASSLLGGGNTYEQYF
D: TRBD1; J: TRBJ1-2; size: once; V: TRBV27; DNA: TGTGCCAGCAGTCTACAGGGGGCGTATGCCTATGGCTACACCTTC; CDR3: CASSLQGAYAYGYTF
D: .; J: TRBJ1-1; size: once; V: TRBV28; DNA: TGTGCCAGCAGTCGTAACACTGAAGCTTTCTTT; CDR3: CASSRNTEAFF